A selection of T cell receptor beta chains follows, all from one sample in a study of T-cell reconstitution after alpha-beta-depleted transplantation in children. Each CDR3 protein gets one entry after TCRdb re-called the PCR reads with MiXCR. The data show under 300,000 distinct CDR3 sequences, around 10% seen once. The sequenced sample was peripheral blood, obtained 180 days after TCRalphabeta/CD19-depleted stem cell transplant. These receptors all stem from a male patient aged 2-15 years who had a stem cell transplant for chronic granulomatous disease, so the T cells may come from the graft donor. The CDR3 runs from the conserved cysteine through the conserved F or W. A D gene is named only where the DNA matches it firmly. The listing skips clone size in some rows; elsewhere it reads once, few, many or a size class.

clone_size: many
j_call: TRBJ2-2
d_call: .
v_call: TRBV29-1
cdr3_aa: CSTTRRFGGELFF
cdr3_nt: TGCAGCACTACTAGGAGGTTCGGCGGGGAGCTGTTTTTT

clone_size: many
j_call: TRBJ2-7
d_call: .
v_call: TRBV7-2
cdr3_aa: CASSSQRISHEQYF
cdr3_nt: TGTGCCAGCAGCTCTCAGAGGATAAGTCACGAGCAGTACTTC

clone_size: many
j_call: TRBJ2-7
d_call: TRBD2
v_call: TRBV5-6
cdr3_aa: CASSRGGNSYEQYF
cdr3_nt: TGTGCCAGCAGCCGGGGGGGTAATTCTTACGAGCAGTACTTC

clone_size: many
j_call: TRBJ2-2
d_call: .
v_call: TRBV10-2
cdr3_aa: CASSEGRRGELFF
cdr3_nt: TGCGCCAGCAGTGAAGGGAGACGGGGGGAGCTGTTTTTT

clone_size: many
j_call: TRBJ2-7
d_call: TRBD1
v_call: TRBV28
cdr3_aa: CASSTWDRGSYEQYF
cdr3_nt: TGTGCCAGCAGTACCTGGGACAGGGGCTCCTACGAGCAGTACTTC

clone_size: few
j_call: TRBJ1-1
d_call: .
v_call: TRBV29-1
cdr3_aa: CSVEGSWRSFEAFF
cdr3_nt: TGCAGCGTTGAAGGCTCATGGAGGAGCTTTGAAGCTTTCTTT

clone_size: many
j_call: TRBJ2-3
d_call: TRBD2
v_call: TRBV3-1
cdr3_aa: CASSQGTSGSINTQYF
cdr3_nt: TGTGCCAGCAGCCAAGGAACTAGCGGGAGTATAAATACGCAGTATTTT

clone_size: many
j_call: TRBJ2-1
d_call: .
v_call: TRBV2
cdr3_aa: CASGVSHNEQFF
cdr3_nt: TGTGCCAGCGGAGTGTCCCACAATGAGCAGTTCTTC

clone_size: many
j_call: TRBJ2-7
d_call: .
v_call: TRBV6-5
cdr3_aa: CASSYGGQIYEQYF
cdr3_nt: TGTGCCAGCAGTTACGGTGGGCAGATCTACGAGCAGTACTTC

clone_size: .
j_call: TRBJ2-3
d_call: .
v_call: TRBV6-5
cdr3_aa: CASSYGLTTDTQYF
cdr3_nt: TGTGCCAGCAGTTATGGACTAACCACAGATACGCAGTATTTT

clone_size: many
j_call: TRBJ2-3
d_call: .
v_call: TRBV12-3/TRBV12-4
cdr3_aa: CASTSTHSGDTQYF
cdr3_nt: TGTGCCAGCACCTCTACCCACAGTGGAGATACGCAGTATTTT

clone_size: many
j_call: TRBJ2-3
d_call: .
v_call: TRBV20-1
cdr3_aa: CSARDADTQYF
cdr3_nt: TGCAGTGCTAGAGACGCAGATACGCAGTATTTT

clone_size: many
j_call: TRBJ2-2
d_call: .
v_call: TRBV5-1
cdr3_aa: CASSFLLAGPNTGELFF
cdr3_nt: TGCGCCAGCAGCTTCCTACTCGCAGGGCCGAACACCGGGGAGCTGTTTTTT